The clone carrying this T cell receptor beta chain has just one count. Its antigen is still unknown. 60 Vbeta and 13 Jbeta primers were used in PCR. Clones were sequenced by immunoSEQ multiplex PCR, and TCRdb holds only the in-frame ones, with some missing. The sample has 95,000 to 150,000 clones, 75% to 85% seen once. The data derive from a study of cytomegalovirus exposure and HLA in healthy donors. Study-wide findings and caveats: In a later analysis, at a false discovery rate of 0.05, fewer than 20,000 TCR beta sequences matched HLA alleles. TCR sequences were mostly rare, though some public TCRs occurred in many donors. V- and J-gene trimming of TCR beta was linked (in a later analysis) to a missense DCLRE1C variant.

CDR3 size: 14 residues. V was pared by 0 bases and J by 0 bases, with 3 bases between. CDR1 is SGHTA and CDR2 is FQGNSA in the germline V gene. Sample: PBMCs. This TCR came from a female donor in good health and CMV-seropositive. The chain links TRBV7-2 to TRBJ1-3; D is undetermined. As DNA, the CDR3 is TGTGCCAGCAGCTTAGCCCTCTCTGGAAACACCATATATTTT. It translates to CASSLALSGNTIYF. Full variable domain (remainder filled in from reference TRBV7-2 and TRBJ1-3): GAGVSQSPSNKVTEKGKDVELRCDPISGHTALYWYRQSLGQGLEFLIYFQGNSAPDKSGLPSDRFSAERTGGSVSTLTIQRTQQEDSAVYLCASSLALSGNTIYFGEGSWLTVV.